A selection of T cell receptor beta chains follows, all from one sample in a study of cytomegalovirus exposure and HLA in healthy donors. Sequencing used immunoSEQ multiplex PCR; TCRdb keeps in-frame clones, though not all of them. The sample shows about 150,000 clones, around 60% of them seen only once. The specimen was PBMCs. The receptors come from a woman aged 55-75 years in good health and CMV-seropositive. CDR3s include the opening cysteine and the closing phenylalanine or tryptophan. Fields, in order: V gene, clone size, J gene, CDR3 length, D gene, CDR3 DNA, CDR3 protein. D genes are given only for firm matches. The size entry is marked missing in some rows and otherwise reads once, few, many or a size class.

TRBV5-1	few	TRBJ2-7	14	.	TGCGCCAGCAGCTTGGAAGGGGGGGTCTACGAGCAGTACTTC	CASSLEGGVYEQYF
TRBV27	.	TRBJ2-3	15	TRBD1	TGTGCCAGCAGCGGGACAGGAGGACCCACAGATACGCAGTATTTT	CASSGTGGPTDTQYF
TRBV5-1	.	TRBJ1-4	15	.	TGCGCCAGCAGCGTCGGACAGTCGGCTAATGAAAAACTGTTTTTT	CASSVGQSANEKLFF
TRBV4-1	few	TRBJ2-3	17	TRBD2	TGCGCCAGCAGCCCCTCCCCTAGCGGGAGGAACAAGCCTACGCAGTATTTT	CASSPSPSGRNKPTQYF
TRBV2	.	TRBJ2-7	14	.	TGTGCCAGCAGTGGGGCGGGATTGCCCTACGAGCAGTACTTC	CASSGAGLPYEQYF
TRBV9	.	TRBJ2-7	14	.	TGTGCCAGCAGCGCAGGGGGGACAAACTACGAGCAGTACTTC	CASSAGGTNYEQYF
TRBV28	.	TRBJ2-7	13	TRBD2	TGTGCCAGCAGTTGGGGGGGGAAATACGAGCAGTACTTC	CASSWGGKYEQYF
TRBV4-2	once	TRBJ1-5	17	TRBD1	TGTGCCAGTCCGAAAACCGACAGGGGGTTTAGCAATCAGCCCCAGCATTTT	CASPKTDRGFSNQPQHF
TRBV28	.	TRBJ1-1	13	.	TGTGCCAGCAGACGGCAGGGGAACACTGAAGCTTTCTTT	CASRRQGNTEAFF
TRBV18	.	TRBJ2-1	19	TRBD2	TGTGCCAGCTCACCTAGGGGAGTTAGGGGGACTAGCGGGATCAATGAGCAGTTCTTC	CASSPRGVRGTSGINEQFF
TRBV7-8	once	TRBJ2-1	16	TRBD2	TGTGCCAGCAGCTCGGGACTAGCGGCTGGTTACAATGAGCAGTTCTTC	CASSSGLAAGYNEQFF
TRBV30	.	TRBJ2-3	14	.	TGTGCCTGGAGTTTGGGGCCTTTTGAAGATACGCAGTATTTT	CAWSLGPFEDTQYF
TRBV28	.	TRBJ2-1	16	TRBD2	TGTGCCAGCAGTTCCCGAAGCGGGAGCTCCTACAATGAGCAGTTCTTC	CASSSRSGSSYNEQFF
TRBV7-2	.	TRBJ1-5	17	.	TGTGCCAGCAGCTTAGAAGCGGGGGGATTGGGCAATCAGCCCCAGCATTTT	CASSLEAGGLGNQPQHF
TRBV18	.	TRBJ1-4	14	TRBD1	TGTGCCAGCTCAGTGGGACAGCTAAATGAAAAACTGTTTTTT	CASSVGQLNEKLFF